The clone carrying this T cell receptor beta chain has a count of ten or more. No antigen is known for it. This CDR3 is built from 15 residues. V lost 0 bases to trimming and J lost 3 bases, with 10 bases between them. Germline loops: CDR1 MNHNY, CDR2 SVGAGI (reference sequence). Among the patients, none had received any treatment before thyroid surgery. How the authors handled the data: Construction of a distant-metastasis classifier for papillary thyroid cancer relied on CDR3 differences across clinicopathological groups. Using MiXCR, TCRdb re-called clones from the PCR reads. Here the V and J calls rest on TCRdb's processing, not on the authors' analysis. This sample carries tens of thousands of clones, about an eighth of them seen once, and the ten largest clones take 20% to 25%. This specimen belongs to a study of metastatic and nonmetastatic thyroid tumors. Study information: Blood and tumor or nodule tissue repertoires from malignant and benign thyroid patients were compared. Study-wide points: Malignant thyroid tumors reportedly exceeded benign nodules significantly in TCR beta diversity, with the difference appearing in blood and tumor.

The sequence was obtained from a female donor with papillary thyroid cancer or a benign thyroid nodule (not recorded which). Some clones in this sample may be carry-over from other donors' samples. Sequencing input: blood. The J gene is TRBJ2-3, the V gene TRBV6-6; maybe TRBD2 (6 bases). CDR3 bases: TGTGCCAGCAGTTACTCGAGTGCGGGAACAGATACGCAGTATTTT. Protein sequence: CASSYSSAGTDTQYF.